A selection of T cell receptor beta chains follows, all from one sample in a study of blood T cell repertoires in COVID-19. Generated by immunoSEQ multiplex PCR, the TCRdb table keeps only in-frame clones and is missing some. This table holds around 220,000 clones, around 80% found once. Sequences were obtained from PBMCs or T cells enriched from blood (not recorded which). These receptors all come from a woman aged 40-49 years with acute COVID-19. The CDR3 runs from the conserved cysteine through the conserved F or W. Each record gives: D gene, clone size, J gene, CDR3 length, V gene, CDR3 protein, CDR3 DNA. A D gene is named only where the DNA matches it firmly. Some rows mark clone size as missing; the rest say once, few, many or name a class of expanded clone.

D gene: .; clone size: .; J gene: TRBJ1-4; CDR3 length: 15; V gene: TRBV27; CDR3 protein: CASSTSGGRGEKLFF; CDR3 DNA: TGTGCCAGCAGTACCAGCGGGGGTCGGGGAGAAAAACTGTTTTTT
D gene: TRBD1; clone size: once; J gene: TRBJ2-6; CDR3 length: 15; V gene: TRBV30; CDR3 protein: CAGDRGTSGANVLTF; CDR3 DNA: TGTGCCGGGGACAGGGGGACCTCTGGGGCCAACGTCCTGACTTTC
D gene: TRBD1; clone size: few; J gene: TRBJ2-5; CDR3 length: 15; V gene: TRBV13; CDR3 protein: CASSPWTGQRETQYF; CDR3 DNA: TGTGCCAGCAGCCCATGGACAGGGCAGAGAGAGACCCAGTACTTC
D gene: TRBD1; clone size: few; J gene: TRBJ1-2; CDR3 length: 14; V gene: TRBV28; CDR3 protein: CASIDRGLYYGYTF; CDR3 DNA: TGTGCCAGCATCGACAGGGGTCTTTACTATGGCTACACCTTC
D gene: TRBD2; clone size: once; J gene: TRBJ2-2; CDR3 length: 21; V gene: TRBV9; CDR3 protein: CASSVRGIGLAGARNTGELFF; CDR3 DNA: TGTGCCAGCAGCGTTAGGGGAATCGGACTAGCGGGGGCCAGAAACACCGGGGAGCTGTTTTTT
D gene: TRBD1; clone size: .; J gene: TRBJ2-7; CDR3 length: 14; V gene: TRBV27; CDR3 protein: CASSLLGQGYEQYF; CDR3 DNA: TGTGCCAGCAGTTTATTGGGACAGGGTTACGAGCAGTACTTC
D gene: TRBD2; clone size: .; J gene: TRBJ2-5; CDR3 length: 15; V gene: TRBV10-1; CDR3 protein: CASSDGLAGVETQYF; CDR3 DNA: TGCGCCAGCAGCGATGGACTAGCGGGGGTTGAGACCCAGTACTTC
D gene: TRBD1; clone size: .; J gene: TRBJ2-5; CDR3 length: 14; V gene: TRBV5-4; CDR3 protein: CASKGAGGQETQYF; CDR3 DNA: TGTGCCAGCAAGGGGGCAGGGGGCCAAGAGACCCAGTACTTC
D gene: TRBD1; clone size: .; J gene: TRBJ1-6; CDR3 length: 17; V gene: TRBV10-2; CDR3 protein: CASSGNRDRVYNSPLHF; CDR3 DNA: TGCGCCAGCAGTGGAAACCGGGACAGGGTTTATAATTCACCCCTCCACTTT
D gene: .; clone size: .; J gene: TRBJ2-4; CDR3 length: 15; V gene: TRBV28; CDR3 protein: CASRERGLAKNIQYF; CDR3 DNA: TGTGCCAGCAGGGAAAGGGGATTAGCCAAAAACATTCAGTACTTC
D gene: TRBD1; clone size: many; J gene: TRBJ2-7; CDR3 length: 16; V gene: TRBV10-1; CDR3 protein: CASNPTNRQGSYEQYF; CDR3 DNA: TGCGCCAGCAACCCAACCAATAGACAGGGGTCCTACGAGCAGTACTTC
D gene: TRBD1; clone size: few; J gene: TRBJ1-5; CDR3 length: 19; V gene: TRBV28; CDR3 protein: CASSRQGAGLSFWNPPQHF; CDR3 DNA: TGTGCCAGCAGTCGACAGGGGGCTGGGTTAAGTTTCTGGAATCCGCCCCAGCATTTT
D gene: TRBD1; clone size: .; J gene: TRBJ1-1; CDR3 length: 17; V gene: TRBV9; CDR3 protein: CASSVDPQGALNTEAFF; CDR3 DNA: TGTGCCAGCAGCGTAGACCCACAGGGGGCGTTGAACACTGAAGCTTTCTTT
D gene: TRBD1; clone size: .; J gene: TRBJ2-7; CDR3 length: 15; V gene: TRBV14; CDR3 protein: CASSQVRTGISEQYF; CDR3 DNA: TGTGCCAGCAGCCAAGTCAGGACAGGGATTTCCGAGCAGTACTTC
D gene: .; clone size: .; J gene: TRBJ1-4; CDR3 length: 16; V gene: TRBV5-1; CDR3 protein: CASSNQSIVGTEKLFF; CDR3 DNA: TGCGCCAGCAGCAACCAATCGATCGTCGGGACAGAAAAACTGTTTTTT
D gene: .; clone size: .; J gene: TRBJ2-1; CDR3 length: 13; V gene: TRBV12-3/TRBV12-4; CDR3 protein: CASSLGQGNEQFF; CDR3 DNA: TGTGCCAGCAGTTTAGGTCAGGGCAATGAGCAGTTCTTC
D gene: .; clone size: .; J gene: TRBJ1-1; CDR3 length: 15; V gene: TRBV5-3; CDR3 protein: CARSFWRATNTEAFF; CDR3 DNA: TGTGCCAGAAGCTTCTGGCGGGCGACGAACACTGAAGCTTTCTTT
D gene: TRBD1; clone size: .; J gene: TRBJ1-3; CDR3 length: 15; V gene: TRBV3-1/TRBV3-2; CDR3 protein: CASSPRTGAGNTIYF; CDR3 DNA: TGTGCCAGCAGCCCTCGGACAGGGGCCGGAAACACCATATATTTT
D gene: TRBD1; clone size: .; J gene: TRBJ1-5; CDR3 length: 16; V gene: TRBV19; CDR3 protein: CASNPATGASNQPQHF; CDR3 DNA: TGTGCCAGTAATCCCGCGACAGGGGCTAGCAATCAGCCCCAGCATTTT
D gene: TRBD1; clone size: .; J gene: TRBJ1-4; CDR3 length: 15; V gene: TRBV5-8; CDR3 protein: CASRRQGHGNEKLFF; CDR3 DNA: TGTGCCAGCCGGCGACAGGGGCACGGTAATGAAAAACTGTTTTTT
D gene: TRBD1; clone size: once; J gene: TRBJ2-7; CDR3 length: 13; V gene: TRBV5-1; CDR3 protein: CASSLAGGNEQYF; CDR3 DNA: TGCGCCAGCAGCTTGGCAGGGGGCAACGAGCAGTACTTC
D gene: TRBD2; clone size: once; J gene: TRBJ2-3; CDR3 length: 16; V gene: TRBV7-3; CDR3 protein: CASSSRGGGWTDTQYF; CDR3 DNA: TGTGCCAGCAGCTCCCGGGGGGGTGGATGGACAGATACGCAGTATTTT
D gene: TRBD2; clone size: .; J gene: TRBJ2-1; CDR3 length: 18; V gene: TRBV24-1; CDR3 protein: CATSDPLAGGLLHNEQFF; CDR3 DNA: TGTGCCACCAGTGATCCCCTAGCGGGAGGACTTCTCCACAATGAGCAGTTCTTC
D gene: TRBD2; clone size: .; J gene: TRBJ2-5; CDR3 length: 15; V gene: TRBV7-3; CDR3 protein: CASGKSGSEGETQYF; CDR3 DNA: TGTGCCAGCGGGAAAAGCGGGAGTGAAGGGGAGACCCAGTACTTC
D gene: TRBD1; clone size: few; J gene: TRBJ2-2; CDR3 length: 16; V gene: TRBV19; CDR3 protein: CASSVGTGKNTGELFF; CDR3 DNA: TGTGCCAGTAGTGTCGGGACAGGGAAGAACACCGGGGAGCTGTTTTTT
D gene: .; clone size: .; J gene: TRBJ1-1; CDR3 length: 13; V gene: TRBV7-2; CDR3 protein: CASSKSGVPEAFF; CDR3 DNA: TGTGCCAGCAGCAAATCAGGGGTTCCTGAAGCTTTCTTT
D gene: .; clone size: .; J gene: TRBJ2-2; CDR3 length: 13; V gene: TRBV7-2; CDR3 protein: CASSLVQSAELFF; CDR3 DNA: TGTGCCAGCAGCTTAGTACAGTCAGCCGAGCTGTTTTTT
D gene: TRBD2; clone size: .; J gene: TRBJ2-3; CDR3 length: 16; V gene: TRBV19; CDR3 protein: CASSIRGSGGPDTQYF; CDR3 DNA: TGTGCCAGTAGTATACGTGGGAGCGGGGGCCCAGATACGCAGTATTTT